Here is one T cell receptor beta chain with its context. Its antigen is not known. The entry originates in a study of radiotherapy plus CTLA-4 blockade in lung cancer. Study observations and caveats: In blood, after radiotherapy plus ipilimumab, tumor-derived TCR clones expanded. How blood T cell clones changed early, along with interferon-beta, reportedly forecast response best.

CDR1 and CDR2 from the germline V gene are SGHNT and YYREEE (reference sequence). There are 14 residues in the CDR3. The V gene lost 4 bases and the J gene lost 7 bases, with 14 bases spanning the gap. TCRdb keeps only in-frame clones here, not all; method: immunoSEQ multiplex PCR. The sample includes around 80,000 clones, roughly 74% seen only once; the top ten take more than 9%. This receptor was obtained from a human donor with non-small cell lung cancer whose response to radiotherapy plus ipilimumab could not be evaluated. The material sequenced was peripheral blood, taken from a patient treated with radiotherapy plus ipilimumab. This chain uses TRBV5-4 with TRBJ1-4; D perhaps matches TRBD1 (6 bases). The CDR3 sequence is CASSPSGAGEKLFF. CDR3 nucleotide sequence: TGTGCCAGCAGCCCATCAGGGGCTGGTGAAAAACTGTTTTTT. The full variable domain, its missing parts supplied by reference TRBV5-4 and TRBJ1-4, is ETGVTQSPTHLIKTRGQQVTLRCSSQSGHNTVSWYQQALGQGPQFIFQYYREEENGRGNFPPRFSGLQFPNYSSELNVNALELDDSALYLCASSPSGAGEKLFFGSGTQLSVL.